A selection of T cell receptor beta chains follows, all from one sample in a study of Graves' ophthalmopathy and Graves' hyperthyroidism. TCRdb re-called the multiplex PCR reads through MiXCR, storing one row per CDR3 protein. The sample carries 650,000 to 800,000 distinct CDR3 sequences, just over 40% recorded once. The sample was peripheral blood. Source of these receptors: an adult man with Graves' ophthalmopathy. CDR3s include the opening cysteine and the closing phenylalanine or tryptophan. Fields, in order: J gene, V gene, CDR3 protein.

TRBJ1-6 | TRBV4-1 | CASSQAWTGYNSPLHF
TRBJ1-1 | TRBV29-1 | CSANTGLRTEAFF
TRBJ2-7 | TRBV10-3 | CAISEEGAEQYF
TRBJ2-5 | TRBV7-9 | CASSLEPGQPQYF
TRBJ2-7 | TRBV10-3 | CAISVATLESEQYF
TRBJ2-7 | TRBV7-8 | CASSPEPGGHYNEQYF
TRBJ2-7 | TRBV15 | CATSKDRRYEQYF
TRBJ1-6 | TRBV10-3 | CAISQHRGQNSPLHF
TRBJ2-7 | TRBV7-9 | CASSSGGQGQSAYEQYF
TRBJ2-7 | TRBV6-5 | CASRTGTSGKGYEQYF
TRBJ2-7 | TRBV2 | CACSTGPKAQQYF
TRBJ1-5 | TRBV12-3/TRBV12-4 | CASLNRGTYSNQPQHF
TRBJ2-4 | TRBV25-1 | CASSETGGGSQAKNIQYF
TRBJ2-7 | TRBV5-8 | CASSSGTSGRTNYEQYF
TRBJ1-3 | TRBV2 | CATQGVAGNTIYF
TRBJ1-5 | TRBV12-3/TRBV12-4 | CASRLQGGLNQPQHF
TRBJ2-3 | TRBV10-3 | CAALAENTDTQYF
TRBJ1-1 | TRBV2 | CASRESHSNTEAFF
TRBJ2-7 | TRBV7-8 | CASSLDRSFYEQYF
TRBJ1-6 | TRBV15 | CATSSYFAGNSPLHF
TRBJ2-7 | TRBV5-4 | CASSKSLAEAFYEQYF
TRBJ1-5 | TRBV2 | CASRTGNSNQPQHF
TRBJ2-7 | TRBV20-1 | CSAGGQAHSYEQYF
TRBJ1-1 | TRBV11-3 | CASSPGGRGNTEAFF
TRBJ2-2 | TRBV20-1 | CSARRWGDTGELFF
TRBJ2-1 | TRBV7-8 | CASRGPSSYNEQFF
TRBJ2-2 | TRBV7-9 | CATRTGLNTGELFF
TRBJ2-5 | TRBV27 | CASIERVAQETQYF
TRBJ2-5 | TRBV9 | CASSPPLAGGRETQYF
TRBJ1-1 | TRBV12-5 | CASGSTGRGNTEAFF
TRBJ2-7 | TRBV15 | CATSGSGSSYEQYF
TRBJ1-2 | TRBV25-1 | CASSPGQGAGGYAF
TRBJ1-1 | TRBV29-1 | CAWLGGRGRVDTEAFF
TRBJ1-5 | TRBV7-9 | CASSFSQGNQPQHF
TRBJ1-1 | TRBV29-1 | CSVLWGTEAFF
TRBJ1-5 | TRBV6-6 | CASSYLNPDRVDQPQHF
TRBJ1-1 | TRBV6-5 | CASSYSKYGEAFF
TRBJ1-2 | TRBV15 | CATSSVAGSDGYTF
TRBJ1-5 | TRBV12-3/TRBV12-4 | CASSLRLGGITPQHF
TRBJ1-1 | TRBV6-6 | CASSGGTGTGEAFF
TRBJ1-5 | TRBV19 | CASVRGRIYSNQPQHF
TRBJ2-2 | TRBV10-3 | CAISPPTNTGELFF
TRBJ2-7 | TRBV11-2 | CASSLADRSYEQYF
TRBJ2-7 | TRBV6-1 | CASSLTSDNYEQYF
TRBJ2-7 | TRBV5-1 | CASSTTGVAYEQYF
TRBJ1-2 | TRBV15 | CATSRVEGGPTRF
TRBJ1-5 | TRBV6-7 | CAGIILGTGGSQPQHF
TRBJ2-7 | TRBV5-6 | CASSLLTSDRDEQYF
TRBJ1-5 | TRBV4-1 | CASSRGTGYQPQHF
TRBJ1-2 | TRBV5-1 | CASSFSLRVHPYGYTF
TRBJ2-5 | TRBV12-3/TRBV12-4 | CASRDGKYQETQYF
TRBJ2-2 | TRBV15 | CATSRAGSTGELFF
TRBJ1-5 | TRBV10-3 | CASSDRGAYSGNQPQHF
TRBJ2-7 | TRBV12-3/TRBV12-4 | CASSFQLGVGEQYF
TRBJ2-7 | TRBV2 | CARAILAGATYEQYF
TRBJ2-3 | TRBV15 | CATSRVQRGRDMQYF
TRBJ1-2 | TRBV10-3 | CAISDNYRGVYGYTF
TRBJ2-7 | TRBV10-3 | CASSYVGRDGEQYF